What follows is one TCR beta chain and its context. Germline V CDR1 and CDR2: SGHDN, FVKESK. V lost 2 bases and J lost 4; bases outside the gene matches: 14. This CDR3 spans 18 amino acids. The data originate from a study of shared clonotypes between healthy human individuals. In the naive CD8 group, cells lacked CD45RO and were positively selected for CCR7, so terminally differentiated effector memory CD45RA+ cells were left out. As handled by the study authors: ImmunoSEQ gave junction-only sequences without quality scores, so filtering differed. Only in-frame clones appear in the TCRdb table, and some are missing; sequencing was by immunoSEQ multiplex PCR. The V and J calls and clone size are taken from that table; D and trimming were inferred from the DNA. The sample lists about 820,000 clones, around 92% occurring once.

Sequencing input: naive CD8+ T cells sorted from blood. The gene calls are TRBV14 and TRBJ2-1; TRBD2 agrees at 7 bases. The clonotype originates from a man aged 25-45 years in good health. Here the CDR3 DNA reads TGTGCCAGCAGCCAAAGAGGCGAGCGGGATAAGGTGTACAATGAGCAGTTCTTC. As protein: CASSQRGERDKVYNEQFF.